This record looks at one T cell receptor beta chain sequence and its context. PBMCs were density-gradient isolated from roughly 10 ml fresh blood. This entry is derived from a study of Graves' ophthalmopathy and Graves' hyperthyroidism. The CDR3 has 14 amino acids. V lost 3 bases, J lost 5 bases, and 8 bases lay in between. The germline V gene encodes CDR1 SNHLY and CDR2 FYNNEI. Amplified material comprised TCR beta CDR3 regions derived from RNA transcripts. HTBI primers primed a first-round RT-PCR, and a second-round multiplex PCR followed. MiXCR was run by TCRdb on the multiplex PCR reads, yielding one entry per CDR3 protein. The sample contains approximately 640,000 distinct CDR3 sequences, 35% to 50% of which appear only once.

The sequenced sample was peripheral blood. V usage is TRBV2 and J usage is TRBJ2-6; D tentatively reads TRBD1 or TRBD2 (5 bases each). The clonotype originates from an adult man with Graves' ophthalmopathy. The CDR3 DNA reads as TGTGCCAGCAGTGAGGGGGTTTGGGCCAACGTCCTGACTTTC. Protein product: CASSEGVWANVLTF. The whole variable domain, filled in from reference TRBV2 and TRBJ2-6, reads EPEVTQTPSHQVTQMGQEVILRCVPISNHLYFYWYRQILGQKVEFLVSFYNNEISEKSEIFDDQFSVERPDGSNFTLKIRSTKLEDSAMYFCASSEGVWANVLTFGAGSRLTVL.